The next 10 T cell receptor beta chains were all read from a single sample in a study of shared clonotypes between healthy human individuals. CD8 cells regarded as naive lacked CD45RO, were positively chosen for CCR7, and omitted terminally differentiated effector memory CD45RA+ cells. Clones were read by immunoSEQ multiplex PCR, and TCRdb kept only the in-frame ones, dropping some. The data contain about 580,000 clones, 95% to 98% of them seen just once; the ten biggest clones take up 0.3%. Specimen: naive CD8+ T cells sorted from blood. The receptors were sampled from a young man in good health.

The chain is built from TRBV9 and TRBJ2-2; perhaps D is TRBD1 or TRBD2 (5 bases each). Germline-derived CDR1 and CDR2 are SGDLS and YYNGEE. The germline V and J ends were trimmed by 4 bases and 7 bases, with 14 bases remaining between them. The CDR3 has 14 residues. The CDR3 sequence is CASSTRGAVGELFF. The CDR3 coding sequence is TGTGCCAGCAGCACACGAGGGGCGGTCGGGGAGCTGTTTTTT.

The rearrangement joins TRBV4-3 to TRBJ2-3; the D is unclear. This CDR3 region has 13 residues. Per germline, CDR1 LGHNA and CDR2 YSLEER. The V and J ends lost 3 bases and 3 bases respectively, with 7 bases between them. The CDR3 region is CASSQRSTDTQYF. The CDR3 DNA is TGCGCCAGCAGCCAGAGGTCTACAGATACGCAGTATTTT.

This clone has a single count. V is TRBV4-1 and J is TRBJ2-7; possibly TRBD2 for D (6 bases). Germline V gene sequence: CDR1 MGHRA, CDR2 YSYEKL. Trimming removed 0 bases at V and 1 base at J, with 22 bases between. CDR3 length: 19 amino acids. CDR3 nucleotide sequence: TGCGCCAGCAGCCAAGAGCGGGGCTTTACAGGCGCAGTTTCCTACGAGCAGTACTTC. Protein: CASSQERGFTGAVSYEQYF.

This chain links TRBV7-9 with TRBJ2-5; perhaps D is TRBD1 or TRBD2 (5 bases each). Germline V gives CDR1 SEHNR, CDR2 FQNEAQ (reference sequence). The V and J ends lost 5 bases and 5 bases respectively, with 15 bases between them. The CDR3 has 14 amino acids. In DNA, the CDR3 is TGTGCCAGCAGCCCTCGGGACCTTGCGGAGACCCAGTACTTC. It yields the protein CASSPRDLAETQYF.

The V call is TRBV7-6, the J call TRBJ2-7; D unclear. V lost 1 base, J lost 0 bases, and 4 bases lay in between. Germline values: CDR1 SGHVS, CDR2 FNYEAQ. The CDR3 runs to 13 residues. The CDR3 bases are TGTGCCAGCAGCTTAGAGGTCTCCTACGAGCAGTACTTC. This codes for CASSLEVSYEQYF.

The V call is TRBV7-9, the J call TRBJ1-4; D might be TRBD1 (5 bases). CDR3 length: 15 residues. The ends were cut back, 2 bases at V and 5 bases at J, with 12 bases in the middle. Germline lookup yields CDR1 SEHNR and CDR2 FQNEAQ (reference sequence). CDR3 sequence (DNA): TGTGCCAGCAGCTTATCCCGGGGCTACAATGAAAAACTGTTTTTT. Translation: CASSLSRGYNEKLFF.

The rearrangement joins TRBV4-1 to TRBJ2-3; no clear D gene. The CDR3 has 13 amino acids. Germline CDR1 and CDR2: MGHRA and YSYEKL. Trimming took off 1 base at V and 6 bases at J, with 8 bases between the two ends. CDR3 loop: CASSQVLGDTQYF. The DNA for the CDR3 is TGCGCCAGCAGCCAAGTCCTAGGGGATACGCAGTATTTT.

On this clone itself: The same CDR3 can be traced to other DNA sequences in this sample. The CDR3 sequence is CAWTQGTEAFF. Here the CDR3 DNA reads TGTGCCTGGACCCAGGGCACTGAAGCTTTCTTT. The chain joins TRBV30 to TRBJ1-1, with D perhaps TRBD1 (5 bases). Trimming left V 4 bases short and J 4 bases short, with 7 bases between. This CDR3 spans 11 amino acids. Germline V gene sequence: CDR1 GTSNPN, CDR2 SVGIG (reference sequence).

Written as DNA, the CDR3 is TGTGCTAGTGGTTCGGGACAGTATTACAATGAGCAGTTCTTC. Residues: CASGSGQYYNEQFF. The genes are TRBV12-5 and TRBJ2-1; 7 positions agree with TRBD1. Germline assignment: CDR1 LGHNT and CDR2 FRNRAP. The length of the CDR3 is 14 residues. V was clipped by 4 bases and J by 4 bases; unmatched bases: 4.

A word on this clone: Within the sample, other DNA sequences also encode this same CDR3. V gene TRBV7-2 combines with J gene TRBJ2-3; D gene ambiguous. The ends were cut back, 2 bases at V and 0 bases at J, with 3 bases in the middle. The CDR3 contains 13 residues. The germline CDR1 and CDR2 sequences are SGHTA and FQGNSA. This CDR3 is CASSLPSTDTQYF. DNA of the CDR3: TGTGCCAGCAGCTTACCTAGCACAGATACGCAGTATTTT. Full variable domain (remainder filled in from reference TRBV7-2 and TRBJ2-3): GAGVSQSPSNKVTEKGKDVELRCDPISGHTALYWYRQSLGQGLEFLIYFQGNSAPDKSGLPSDRFSAERTGGSVSTLTIQRTQQEDSAVYLCASSLPSTDTQYFGPGTRLTVL.